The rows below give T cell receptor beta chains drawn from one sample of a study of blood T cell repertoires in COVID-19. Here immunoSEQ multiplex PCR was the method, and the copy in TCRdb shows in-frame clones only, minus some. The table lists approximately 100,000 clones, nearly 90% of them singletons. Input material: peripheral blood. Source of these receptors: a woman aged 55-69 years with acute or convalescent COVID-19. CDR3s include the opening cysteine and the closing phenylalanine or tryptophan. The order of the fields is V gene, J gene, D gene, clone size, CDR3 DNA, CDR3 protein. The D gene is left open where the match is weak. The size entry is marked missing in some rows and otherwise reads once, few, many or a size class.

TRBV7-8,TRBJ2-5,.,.,TGTGCCAGCAGCCCCCGCCAAGAGACCCAGTACTTC,CASSPRQETQYF
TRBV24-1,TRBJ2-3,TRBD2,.,TGTGCCACCAGTGACCCCGGACTAGCGGGAAGCACAGATACGCAGTATTTT,CATSDPGLAGSTDTQYF
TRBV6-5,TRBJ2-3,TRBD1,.,TGTGCCAGCAGTTGGGCGGGACAGGCTGGAGATACGCAGTATTTT,CASSWAGQAGDTQYF
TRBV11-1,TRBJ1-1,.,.,TGTGCCAGCAGTCCAGCTAGGACAAGGAACACTGAAGCTTTCTTT,CASSPARTRNTEAFF
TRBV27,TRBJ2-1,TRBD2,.,TGTGCCAGCAGCCGGGGGGGCGGGACTCCCTACAATGAGCAGTTCTTC,CASSRGGGTPYNEQFF
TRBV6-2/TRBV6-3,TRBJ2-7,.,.,TGTGCCAGCAGTTACTCGACGGGGAACCTGCAGTACTTC,CASSYSTGNLQYF
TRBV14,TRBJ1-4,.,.,TGTGCCAGCAGCCCAGGGGCGGAAAAACTGTTTTTT,CASSPGAEKLFF
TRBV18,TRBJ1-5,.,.,TGTGCCAGCTCACCCGGACAATCAGAACAGCCCCAGCATTTT,CASSPGQSEQPQHF
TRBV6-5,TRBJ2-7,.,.,TGTGCCAGCAGTTACTCGACCCGCGGAGAGCAGTACTTC,CASSYSTRGEQYF
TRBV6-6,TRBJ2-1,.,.,TGTGCCAGCAGTTACTCGAGACTAGGGGTATACAATGAGCAGTTCTTC,CASSYSRLGVYNEQFF
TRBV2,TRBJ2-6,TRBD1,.,TGTGCCAGCAGTAGGGACAGGGTAGTTACTGGGGCCAACGTCCTGACTTTC,CASSRDRVVTGANVLTF
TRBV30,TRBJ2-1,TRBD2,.,TGTGCCTGGAGTGTTAGTCTAGCGGCCTACAATGAGCAGTTCTTC,CAWSVSLAAYNEQFF
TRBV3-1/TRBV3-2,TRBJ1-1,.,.,TGTGCCAGCAGCCCTGACTGGAACACTGAAGCTTTCTTT,CASSPDWNTEAFF
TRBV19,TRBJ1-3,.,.,TGTGCCAGCGCCGGGACTGAAGGAAACACCATATATTTT,CASAGTEGNTIYF
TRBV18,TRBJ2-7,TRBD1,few,TGTGCCAGCTCACCGCACAGTAGGACAGGGGCCTACGAGCAGTACTTC,CASSPHSRTGAYEQYF
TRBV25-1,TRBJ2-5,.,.,TGTGCCAGCAGTGATATGAGGGCCCAAGAGACCCAGTACTTC,CASSDMRAQETQYF
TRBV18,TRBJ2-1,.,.,TGTGCCAGCTCACCAATGGGCACTTCTTACAATGAGCAGTTCTTC,CASSPMGTSYNEQFF
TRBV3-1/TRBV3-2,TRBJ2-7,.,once,TGTGCCAGCAGCCAGGGGCCCATCGAGCAGTACTTC,CASSQGPIEQYF
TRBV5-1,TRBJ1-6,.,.,TGCGCCAGCAAAAGAAGTCTAGAAAGCTCCTATAATTCACCCCTCCACTTT,CASKRSLESSYNSPLHF
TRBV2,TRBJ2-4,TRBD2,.,TGTGCCAGCAGTCACACAGGGACTAGCGTAATAAACATTCAGTACTTC,CASSHTGTSVINIQYF
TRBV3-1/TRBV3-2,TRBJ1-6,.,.,TGTGCCAGCAGCCAAGAGGGGGGGAGCTCCTATAATTCACCCCTCCACTTT,CASSQEGGSSYNSPLHF
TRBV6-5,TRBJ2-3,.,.,TGTGCCAGCAGAAAGCCCGGCACAGATACGCAGTATTTT,CASRKPGTDTQYF
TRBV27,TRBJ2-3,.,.,TGTGCCAGCGGGAGACCCCGCGGCACAGATACGCAGTATTTT,CASGRPRGTDTQYF
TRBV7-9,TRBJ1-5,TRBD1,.,TGTGCCAGCAGCTCGGACAGGCCAAATCAGCCCCAGCATTTT,CASSSDRPNQPQHF
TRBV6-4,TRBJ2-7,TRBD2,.,TGTGCCAGCAGTGACCCCCCGTTAGCGGGAGGACTATACGAGCAGTACTTC,CASSDPPLAGGLYEQYF
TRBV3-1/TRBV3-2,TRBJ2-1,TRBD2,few,TGTGCCAGCAGCCCACAAACTAGCGGCAGACACAATGAGCAGTTCTTC,CASSPQTSGRHNEQFF
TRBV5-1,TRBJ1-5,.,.,TGCGCCAGCAGCCCACAGGGTTTTAGCAATCAGCCCCAGCATTTT,CASSPQGFSNQPQHF
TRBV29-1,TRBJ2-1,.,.,TGCAGCGCCCTAGGGGGAGTCAAGCGGAATGAGCAGTTCTTC,CSALGGVKRNEQFF
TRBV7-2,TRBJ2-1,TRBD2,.,TGTGCCAGCACCAAGGGAGGGGCTAGCGGGTACAATGAGCAGTTCTTC,CASTKGGASGYNEQFF
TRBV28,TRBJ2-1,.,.,TGTGCCAGCAGTTTGGCCGCGGGACAGAACTACAATGAGCAGTTCTTC,CASSLAAGQNYNEQFF
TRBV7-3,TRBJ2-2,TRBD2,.,TGTGCCAGCAGCTTCGACGCGGGAGCTGGTTTTACCGGGGAGCTGTTTTTT,CASSFDAGAGFTGELFF
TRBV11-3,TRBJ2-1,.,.,TGTGCCAGCAGCTTAAGGCCGTTGGGAGCAAATGAGCAGTTCTTC,CASSLRPLGANEQFF
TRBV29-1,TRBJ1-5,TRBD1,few,TGCAGCGTGGGACAGGGGAGGAATCAGCCCCAGCATTTT,CSVGQGRNQPQHF
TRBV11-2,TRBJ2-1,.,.,TGTGCCAGCAGCTTAGATCTAGGACAGAACTCCTACAATGAGCAGTTCTTC,CASSLDLGQNSYNEQFF
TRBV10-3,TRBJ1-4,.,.,TGTGCCATCAGTGACGGGGGGAGTGAAAAACTGTTTTTT,CAISDGGSEKLFF
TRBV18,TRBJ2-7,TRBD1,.,TGTGCCAGCTCAGCACAGGGGCCCTACGAGCAGTACTTC,CASSAQGPYEQYF
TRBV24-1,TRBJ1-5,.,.,TGTGCCACCAGTGATTTGAGTCACGACTATAGCAATCAGCCCCAGCATTTT,CATSDLSHDYSNQPQHF
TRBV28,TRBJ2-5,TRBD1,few,TGTGCCAGCAGCCGGACAGGCAGGGGGGAGACCCAGTACTTC,CASSRTGRGETQYF
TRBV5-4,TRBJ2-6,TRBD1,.,TGTGCCAGCAGCTTAGGGACAGCGCGCGGTGGGGCCAACGTCCTGACTTTC,CASSLGTARGGANVLTF
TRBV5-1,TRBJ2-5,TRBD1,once,TGCGCCAGCAGCTTGGTTGACAGGGTAAAGACCCAGTACTTC,CASSLVDRVKTQYF
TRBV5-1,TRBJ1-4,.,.,TGCGCCAGCAGTAGGGACTCCCCCGGAACTAATGAAAAACTGTTTTTT,CASSRDSPGTNEKLFF
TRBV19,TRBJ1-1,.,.,TGTGCCAGTAGTATAACCTGGGGCAGGAGATCTGAAGCTTTCTTT,CASSITWGRRSEAFF
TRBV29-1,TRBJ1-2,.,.,TGCAGCGTTGCAGGGTACTATGGCTACACCTTC,CSVAGYYGYTF
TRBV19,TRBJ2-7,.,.,TGTGCCAGTAGTATTATGGCGGGATCCGACTACGAGCAGTACTTC,CASSIMAGSDYEQYF
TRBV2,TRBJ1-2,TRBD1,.,TGTGCCAGCAGTGGGACAGGGGCGTATGGCTACACCTTC,CASSGTGAYGYTF
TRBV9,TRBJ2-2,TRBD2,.,TGTGCCAGCAGCGGTGATAGCGGGAGTTCTTGGGACACCGGGGAGCTGTTTTTT,CASSGDSGSSWDTGELFF
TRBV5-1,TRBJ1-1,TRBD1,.,TGCGCCAGCAGCCTGGGACAGGGGGGAGCTGAAGCTTTCTTT,CASSLGQGGAEAFF
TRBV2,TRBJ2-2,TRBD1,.,TGTGCCAAAGGTCGGGACAGGGGCACCGGGGAGCTGTTTTTT,CAKGRDRGTGELFF
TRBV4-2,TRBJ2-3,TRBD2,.,TGTGCCAGCAGCCCTTTTCGGGGGGGGGCCCGCACAGATACGCAGTATTTT,CASSPFRGGARTDTQYF
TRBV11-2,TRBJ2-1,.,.,TGTGCCAGCAGCCGGGACACTGGGTCCGTTACCTACAATGAGCAGTTCTTC,CASSRDTGSVTYNEQFF
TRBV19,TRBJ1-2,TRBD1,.,TGTGCCAGTAGTATAAAGACAGGGGAAAAGTATGGCTACACCTTC,CASSIKTGEKYGYTF
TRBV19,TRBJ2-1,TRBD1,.,TGTGCCAGTAGTAGCGGGACAGGGGGGAATGAGCAGTTCTTC,CASSSGTGGNEQFF
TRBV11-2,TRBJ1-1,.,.,TGTGCCAGCAGCTTAACATTGCCGACTGAAGCTTTCTTT,CASSLTLPTEAFF
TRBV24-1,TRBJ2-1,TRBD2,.,TGTGCCACCAGTGATTTCCGGACTAGCGGGACGTACAATGAGCAGTTCTTC,CATSDFRTSGTYNEQFF
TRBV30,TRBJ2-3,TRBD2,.,TGTGCCTGGAGTTGGGCGGGAGGGCCAGGAGATACGCAGTATTTT,CAWSWAGGPGDTQYF
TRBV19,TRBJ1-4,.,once,TGTGCCAGTAGTTCCGGGAGGGAAGGCGAAAAACTGTTTTTT,CASSSGREGEKLFF
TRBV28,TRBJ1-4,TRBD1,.,TGTGCCAGCACGCCATGGGACAGGAATGAAAAACTGTTTTTT,CASTPWDRNEKLFF
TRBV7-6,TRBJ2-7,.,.,TGTGCCAGCAGTCCTACTAGTCCTTCGAGCAGCGCCTACGAGCAGTACTTC,CASSPTSPSSSAYEQYF